Each of the 27 T cell receptor beta chains below was sequenced from the same sample in a study of shared clonotypes between healthy human individuals. Assay used: immunoSEQ multiplex PCR; TCRdb lists only in-frame clones, some missing. This table has about 1.5 million clones, 95% to 99% appearing once. Sequenced sample: naive CD4+ T cells sorted from blood. Subset specified: CD45RA+ positively selected. The receptors originated from a man younger than 40 in good health.

This chain joins TRBV15 and TRBJ1-4; D call uncertain. From germline, CDR1 is LNHNV and CDR2 YYDKDF (reference sequence). Trimming pared 8 bases from V and 1 base from J, leaving 8 bases between. The CDR3 is 13 residues long. This CDR3 is CATRRETNEKLFF. CDR3 coding DNA: TGTGCCACCCGTCGCGAAACTAATGAAAAACTGTTTTTT.

V usage is TRBV7-2 and J usage is TRBJ1-5, with 10 bases lining up with TRBD1. V dropped 4 bases and J dropped 6; count of bases not matched to a gene: 6. CDR1 is SGHTA and CDR2 is FQGNSA in the germline V gene. CDR3 size: 15 residues. CDR3 sequence reads: CASSSQTGGGQPQHF. In DNA form, the CDR3 reads TGTGCCAGCAGCTCACAGACAGGGGGCGGTCAGCCCCAGCATTTT.

The gene calls are TRBV9 and TRBJ1-2, with 10 nucleotides matching TRBD1. The J segment lost 4 bases and the V segment lost 7 bases, leaving 7 bases of the junction unmatched. Germline CDR1 SGDLS, CDR2 YYNGEE. CDR3 length: 14 amino acids. CDR3 DNA: TGTGCCAGCGCCCGGGACAGGGGAGGCTATGGCTACACCTTC. This translates into CASARDRGGYGYTF. Full variable domain (rest looked up from reference TRBV9 and TRBJ1-2): DSGVTQTPKHLITATGQRVTLRCSPRSGDLSVYWYQQSLDQGLQFLIQYYNGEERAKGNILERFSAQQFPDLHSELNLSSLELGDSALYFCASARDRGGYGYTFGSGTRLTVV.

The J gene is TRBJ2-3, the V gene TRBV28, with unresolved D. The CDR3 covers 12 residues. V was clipped by 7 bases and J by 0 bases, with 5 bases between them. CDR1 MDHEN and CDR2 SYDVKM come from the germline V gene. Here the CDR3 reads CASTLSTDTQYF. DNA of the CDR3: TGTGCCAGCACCCTTAGCACAGATACGCAGTATTTT. Full variable domain (remainder filled in from reference TRBV28 and TRBJ2-3): DVKVTQSSRYLVKRTGEKVFLECVQDMDHENMFWYRQDPGLGLRLIYFSYDVKMKEKGDIPEGYSVSREKKERFSLILESASTNQTSMYLCASTLSTDTQYFGPGTRLTVL.

The chain uses TRBV5-1 and TRBJ2-3; 11 nucleotides align to TRBD2. The CDR3 sequence is 16 residues long. J lost 0 bases, V lost 4 bases, and 4 bases had no gene match. Per germline, CDR1 SGHRS and CDR2 YFSETQ. The CDR3, as DNA: TGCGCCAGCAGCGGGGGACTAGCGGCTAGCACAGATACGCAGTATTTT. Protein sequence: CASSGGLAASTDTQYF. Looking up the rest from reference TRBV5-1 and TRBJ2-3 gives the full variable domain: KAGVTQTPRYLIKTRGQQVTLSCSPISGHRSVSWYQQTPGQGLQFLFEYFSETQRNKGNFPGRFSGRQFSNSRSEMNVSTLELGDSALYLCASSGGLAASTDTQYFGPGTRLTVL.

The gene calls are TRBV9 and TRBJ2-1; the match to TRBD2 covers 8 bases. Trimming took 4 bases from V and 9 from J; bases not matched to a gene: 15. The CDR3 consists of 16 residues. The germline V gene has CDR1 SGDLS and CDR2 YYNGEE. The chain's CDR3 is CASSTYSGNPRLEQFF. In nucleotides, the CDR3 is TGTGCCAGCAGCACTTATAGCGGGAACCCTCGGCTTGAGCAGTTCTTC.

The rearrangement uses TRBV18 and TRBJ1-3; D may be TRBD1 (6 bases). Germline CDR1 is KGHSH and CDR2 is LQKENI. The V end was cut by 5 bases, the J end by 0 bases, with 8 bases between. The CDR3 loop spans 14 amino acids. CDR3 DNA sequence: TGTGCCAGCTCAGCAGGGGCCTCTGGAAACACCATATATTTT. This codes for CASSAGASGNTIYF.

The chain carries TRBV2 and TRBJ1-2; D is unresolved. V was shortened by 6 bases and J by 3 bases, with 17 bases between the two germline ends. Germline values: CDR1 SNHLY, CDR2 FYNNEI. There are 15 residues in the CDR3. CDR3 sequence: CASRVGVLSDYGYTF. CDR3 in DNA: TGTGCCAGCAGGGTTGGGGTGCTGAGCGACTATGGCTACACCTTC.

V usage is TRBV7-8 and J usage is TRBJ2-1, with 9 positions matching TRBD2. The CDR3 runs 18 residues. The germline V gene has CDR1 SGHVS and CDR2 FQNEAQ. V trimming: 1 base; J trimming: 8 bases; junction bases outside the gene matches: 15. DNA of the CDR3: TGTGCCAGCAGCTTAGGAAAATCCGGACTAGCGATTGGAGATGAGCAGTTCTTC. Amino acids: CASSLGKSGLAIGDEQFF.

J is TRBJ1-1 and V is TRBV7-2; a weak D match, TRBD1 (5 bases). Per germline, CDR1 SGHTA and CDR2 FQGNSA. This CDR3 region has 12 residues. Trimming pared 1 base from V and 11 bases from J, leaving 11 bases between. The CDR3 here is CASSLEGRTAFF. The CDR3, as DNA: TGTGCCAGCAGCTTAGAGGGGCGGACGGCTTTCTTT.

The gene calls are TRBV25-1 and TRBJ2-2; no reliable D call. Germline loops: CDR1 MGHDK, CDR2 SYGVNS. The V and J ends lost 2 bases and 6 bases respectively, with 7 bases between them. The CDR3 is 13 amino acids. DNA for the CDR3: TGTGCCAGCAGTGAAACACTCGCCGGGGAGCTGTTTTTT. This sequence encodes CASSETLAGELFF.

Comments on this clone: Additional DNA sequences in this sample encode the identical CDR3. This chain joins TRBV7-2 and TRBJ2-1, with 7 bases aligning to TRBD2. The CDR3 extends over 16 amino acids. Germline V lookup: CDR1 SGHTA, CDR2 FQGNSA. Losses at the gene ends were 1 base for V and 0 bases for J; bases not matched to a gene: 3. The CDR3 reads CASSLVGGSSYNEQFF. DNA for the CDR3: TGTGCCAGCAGCTTAGTGGGGGGGAGCTCCTACAATGAGCAGTTCTTC.

The genes are TRBV6-1 and TRBJ1-1, with no clear D. CDR3 length: 15 amino acids. Between the trimmed V and J ends, which lost 0 bases and 0 bases, there was a span of 8 bases. Germline CDR1 and CDR2: MNHNS and SASEGT. The CDR3 DNA reads TGTGCCAGCAGTGAAGCGCTCGGGATGAACACTGAAGCTTTCTTT. Translation: CASSEALGMNTEAFF.

V gene TRBV11-2 combines with J gene TRBJ2-3; D gene unclear. Germline loops: CDR1 SGHAT, CDR2 FQNNGV. This CDR3 is built from 17 residues. Trimming took 5 bases from V and 1 from J, leaving 19 bases between them. The DNA of the CDR3 is TGTGCCAGCAGCAAAAGGCCCTTAGAATTTGGCACAGATACGCAGTATTTT. Translation: CASSKRPLEFGTDTQYF.

This clone appeared a single time. The chain joins TRBV2 to TRBJ1-4; D is ambiguous. CDR1 and CDR2 (germline): SNHLY, FYNNEI. Trimming removed 11 bases from V and 7 bases from J, with 17 bases in between. The length of the CDR3 is 13 residues. The CDR3 protein is CAQRTGPSEKLFF. The CDR3 DNA is TGTGCCCAACGAACCGGCCCAAGTGAAAAACTGTTTTTT.

In its sample, this clone was seen once. DNA of the CDR3: TGTGCCACCCTACCGGGGGCCAAGTGGGACTATGGCTACACCTTC. This encodes CATLPGAKWDYGYTF. The V call is TRBV10-3, the J call TRBJ1-2; a possible D gene is TRBD1 (6 bases). CDR3 length: 15 residues. The V end was cut by 10 bases, the J end by 3 bases, with 21 bases between. Germline V gives CDR1 ENHRY, CDR2 SYGVKD.

The CDR3 sequence: CASSSHGSGNTIYF. In DNA, the CDR3 is TGTGCCAGCAGCTCACATGGCTCCGGAAACACCATATATTTT. The chain recombines TRBV5-4 with TRBJ1-3, with D unclear. Trimming took off 3 bases at V and 4 bases at J, with 11 bases between the two ends. The germline gives CDR1 SGHNT, CDR2 YYREEE (reference sequence). The CDR3 contains 14 residues.

This sequence joins TRBV5-1 and TRBJ2-3; 11 bases align to TRBD2. The CDR3 covers 19 residues. Germline assignment: CDR1 SGHRS and CDR2 YFSETQ. The V and J ends lost 0 bases and 0 bases, in that order; junction bases with no gene match: 9. CDR3 nucleotide sequence: TGCGCCAGCAGCTTGGCCAAGGTAGCGGGAGGGAGAAGCACAGATACGCAGTATTTT. It encodes CASSLAKVAGGRSTDTQYF.

The chain uses TRBV5-1 and TRBJ2-5, with D unclear. Germline lookup yields CDR1 SGHRS and CDR2 YFSETQ. Trimming pared 0 bases from V and 3 bases from J, leaving 6 bases between. This CDR3 has 13 residues. The DNA for the CDR3 is TGCGCCAGCAGCTTGGTGGCCAAAGAGACCCAGTACTTC. Amino acid sequence: CASSLVAKETQYF. Full variable domain (remainder filled in from reference TRBV5-1 and TRBJ2-5): KAGVTQTPRYLIKTRGQQVTLSCSPISGHRSVSWYQQTPGQGLQFLFEYFSETQRNKGNFPGRFSGRQFSNSRSEMNVSTLELGDSALYLCASSLVAKETQYFGPGTRLLVL.

The V gene is TRBV12-5, the J gene TRBJ2-1; D may be TRBD1 (5 bases). V lost 7 bases to trimming and J lost 5 bases, with 18 bases between them. Germline V gene lookup returns CDR1 LGHNT and CDR2 FRNRAP. The CDR3 contains 15 residues. CDR3 residues: CASVQGGRSHNEQFF. Written as DNA, the CDR3 is TGTGCTAGTGTCCAGGGTGGCCGGTCCCACAATGAGCAGTTCTTC.

This rearrangement joins TRBV5-6 to TRBJ2-1; 13 bases are shared with TRBD2. This CDR3 is built from 16 residues. Trimming took 3 bases from V and 4 from J; bases not matched to a gene: 4. Germline lookup yields CDR1 SGHDT and CDR2 YYEEEE. The CDR3 loop is CASSWGTSGTYNEQFF. The CDR3 DNA is TGTGCCAGCAGCTGGGGGACTAGCGGGACATACAATGAGCAGTTCTTC.

The rearrangement links TRBV7-8 to TRBJ1-2, with 8 bases fitting TRBD1. The CDR3 covers 14 residues. J lost 8 bases, V lost 1 base, and 6 bases had no gene match. Germline assignment: CDR1 SGHVS and CDR2 FQNEAQ. The CDR3 DNA is TGTGCCAGCAGCTTAGGGGGCAGGGGGCAAGGCTACACCTTC. It codes for CASSLGGRGQGYTF.

The chain combines TRBV10-3 with TRBJ2-3; D is uncertain. V lost 10 bases to trimming and J lost 4 bases, with 9 bases between them. Looked up from germline, CDR1 is ENHRY and CDR2 is SYGVKD. CDR3 length equals 11 residues. CDR3 region: CATQTSDTQYF. CDR3 in DNA: TGTGCCACCCAGACTTCAGATACGCAGTATTTT.

The chain couples TRBV5-1 to TRBJ2-3, with TRBD1 identical over 7 bases. The CDR3 is made up of 16 amino acids. The V and J ends lost 3 bases and 4 bases, in that order; junction bases with no gene match: 11. Germline values: CDR1 SGHRS, CDR2 YFSETQ. CDR3 protein: CASSSHRGRKADTQYF. The CDR3 nucleotides read TGCGCCAGCAGCTCTCACAGGGGAAGGAAAGCAGATACGCAGTATTTT.

The chain is built from TRBV19 and TRBJ2-7; maybe TRBD1 (6 bases). This CDR3 contains 15 residues. CDR1 and CDR2 from the germline V gene are LNHDA and SQIVND (reference sequence). V was trimmed by 3 bases and J by 4 bases, leaving 16 bases between them. This chain's CDR3 is CASSILVQGPYEQYF. The CDR3 DNA sequence: TGTGCCAGTAGTATTTTGGTGCAGGGGCCTTACGAGCAGTACTTC.

The chain links TRBV10-1 to TRBJ2-7; TRBD2 matches at 11 bases. The CDR3 is 15 amino acids. The germline V gene encodes CDR1 WNHNN and CDR2 SYGVQD (reference sequence). The V and J ends lost 2 bases and 5 bases, in that order; junction bases with no gene match: 5. DNA for the CDR3: TGCGCCAGCAGTGAGGTAGCGGGAGGGCCGAACGAGCAGTACTTC. Its protein product is CASSEVAGGPNEQYF.

This clone was recorded only once. The chain employs TRBV27 and TRBJ2-7; 7 nucleotides align to TRBD2. V gave up 6 bases and J gave up 2 bases; unmatched junction bases: 13. Germline CDR1 is MNHEY and CDR2 is SMNVEV (reference sequence). CDR3 size: 16 residues. CDR3 residues: CASSTRPPAGTYEQYF. DNA for the CDR3: TGTGCCAGCAGCACAAGACCCCCAGCGGGAACCTACGAGCAGTACTTC.